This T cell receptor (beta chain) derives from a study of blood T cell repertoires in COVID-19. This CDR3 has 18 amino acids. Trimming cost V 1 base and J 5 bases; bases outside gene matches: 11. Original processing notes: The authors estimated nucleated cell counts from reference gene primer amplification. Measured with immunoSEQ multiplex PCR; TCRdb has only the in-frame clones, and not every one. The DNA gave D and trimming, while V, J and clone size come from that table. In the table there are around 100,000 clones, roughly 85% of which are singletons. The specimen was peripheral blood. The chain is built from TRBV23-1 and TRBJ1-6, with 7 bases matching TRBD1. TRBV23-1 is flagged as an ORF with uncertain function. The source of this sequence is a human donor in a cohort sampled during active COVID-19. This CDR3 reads CASSQLRLRDRNNSPLHF. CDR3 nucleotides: TGCGCCAGCAGTCAATTGAGGCTCCGGGACAGAAATAATTCACCCCTCCACTTT.